This T cell receptor beta chain was sequenced in a study of type 1 and type 2 diabetes patients. The wider study: Donors were type 1 diabetes, type 2 diabetes, or nondiabetic controls. Study results and limitations: Both CD4+ and CD8+ type 2 diabetes repertoires showed significantly higher diversity than type 1.

Genomic DNA was the PCR template. The TCR beta CDR3 region was amplified using 30 forward and 13 reverse primers. Using its own MiXCR run on the multiplex PCR reads, TCRdb lists one record per CDR3 protein. The table includes approximately 260,000 distinct CDR3 sequences, more than 45% detected once. A note on this clonotype: As yet, its antigen is unknown.

Germline V gene data show CDR1 as LNHDA and CDR2 as SQIVND (reference sequence). This CDR3 comprises 17 residues. V was clipped by 3 bases and J by 0 bases, with 15 bases between them. The sequence was collected from a man between 18 and 35 years old with type 2 diabetes. What was sequenced was peripheral blood mononuclear cells (PBMCs). The chain recombines TRBV19 with TRBJ2-1, with D perhaps TRBD2 (6 bases). The CDR3 region has the DNA TGTGCCAGTAGTATCTTTGCGGCGGGAAGCTCCTACAATGAGCAGTTCTTC. It yields the protein CASSIFAAGSSYNEQFF.